The entry that follows covers one T cell receptor (beta chain) sequence. The record originates from a study of blood T cell repertoires in COVID-19. Study as a whole: The United States, Italy and Spain supplied acute and convalescent COVID-19 samples. Sample material is recorded as cDNA or gDNA derived from T cells, B-cell-depleted T cells, or PBMCs.

In the authors' methods: Reference gene primer amplification gave estimated nucleated cell counts. Repertoires were generated with immunoSEQ multiplex PCR, while TCRdb's copy carries only in-frame clones and drops some. Clone size and V and J calls were adopted from that table, with D and trimming inferred from the DNA. Among more than 95,000 clones listed, around 89% were seen once. V was pared by 4 bases and J by 13 bases, with 9 bases of the junction left unmatched. CDR3 length: 13 amino acids. This chain uses TRBV12-3 or TRBV12-4 with TRBJ2-1, with 8 bases lining up with TRBD1. The specimen was peripheral blood. The source of this sequence is a man aged 50-59 years with acute or convalescent COVID-19. The CDR3 region is CASSSGTGSLQFF. The CDR3 DNA follows: TGTGCCAGCAGTTCCGGGACAGGAAGTCTTCAGTTCTTC.